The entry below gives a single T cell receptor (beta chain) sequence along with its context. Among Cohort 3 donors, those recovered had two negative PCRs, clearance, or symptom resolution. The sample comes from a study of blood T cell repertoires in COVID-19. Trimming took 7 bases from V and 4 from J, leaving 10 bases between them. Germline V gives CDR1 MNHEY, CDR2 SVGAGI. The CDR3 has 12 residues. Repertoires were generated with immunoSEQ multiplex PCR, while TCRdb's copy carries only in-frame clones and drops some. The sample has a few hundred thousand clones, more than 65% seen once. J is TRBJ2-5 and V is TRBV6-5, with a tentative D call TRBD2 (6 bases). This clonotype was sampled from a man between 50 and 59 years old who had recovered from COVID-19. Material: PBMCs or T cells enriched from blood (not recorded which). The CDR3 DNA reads TGTGCCAGCATTAGGGGAGGAGAGACCCAGTACTTC. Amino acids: CASIRGGETQYF.